The present TCR beta chain was sequenced within a study of CD8 T cells in ankylosing spondylitis. Regarding the study as a whole: From matched ankylosing spondylitis synovial fluid, disease-linked clones were reportedly recovered at significantly enriched levels. In ankylosing spondylitis blood, a motif of several highly homologous TCR beta variants appeared characteristic.

The CDR3 loop spans 16 amino acids. V was clipped by 1 base and J by 8 bases; unmatched bases: 8. Per germline, CDR1 MGHRA and CDR2 YSYEKL. This clonotype has at least ten counts. Its matching antigen is unknown. TCRdb analysed the 5' RACE reads with MiXCR anew, one entry per CDR3 protein. Of roughly 230,000 distinct CDR3 sequences in the sample, 15% to 20% were seen once. The material sequenced was blood, either unsorted or a sorted T cell fraction (not recorded which). The receptor was derived from a male donor with ankylosing spondylitis or in good health (not recorded which). The rearrangement links TRBV4-1 to TRBJ2-1; 10 bases line up with TRBD2. CDR3 residues: CASSQGASGSLDEQFF. The CDR3 bases are TGCGCCAGCAGCCAAGGGGCTAGCGGGAGTTTGGATGAGCAGTTCTTC.